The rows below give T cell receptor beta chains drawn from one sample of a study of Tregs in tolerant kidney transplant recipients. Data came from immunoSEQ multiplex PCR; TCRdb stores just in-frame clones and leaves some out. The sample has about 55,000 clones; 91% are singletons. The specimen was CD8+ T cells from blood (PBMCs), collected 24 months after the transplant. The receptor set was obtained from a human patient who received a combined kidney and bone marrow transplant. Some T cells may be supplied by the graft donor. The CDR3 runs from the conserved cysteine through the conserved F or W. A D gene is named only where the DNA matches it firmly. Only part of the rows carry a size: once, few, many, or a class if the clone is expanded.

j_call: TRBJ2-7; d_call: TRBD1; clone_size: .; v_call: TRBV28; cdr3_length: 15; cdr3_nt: TGTGCCAGCAGTTCCTTACAGGGGATCGCCTACGAGCAGTACTTC; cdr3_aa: CASSSLQGIAYEQYF
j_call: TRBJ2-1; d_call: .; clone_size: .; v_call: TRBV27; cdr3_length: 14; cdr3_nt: TGTGCCAGCAGTGGGGGGACGCGTAACAATGAGCAGTTCTTC; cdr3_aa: CASSGGTRNNEQFF
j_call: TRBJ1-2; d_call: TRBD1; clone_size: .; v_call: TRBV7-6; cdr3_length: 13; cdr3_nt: TGTGCCAGCAGCTTGACAGGGGGAGAGGGCTACACCTTC; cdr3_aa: CASSLTGGEGYTF
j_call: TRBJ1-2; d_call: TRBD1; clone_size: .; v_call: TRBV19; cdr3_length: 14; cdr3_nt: TGTGCCAGTAAAGGGGTGGACAGGGGCTATGGCTACACCTTC; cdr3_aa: CASKGVDRGYGYTF
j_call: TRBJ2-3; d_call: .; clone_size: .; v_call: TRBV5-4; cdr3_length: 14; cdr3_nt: TGTGCCAGCAGCGGCCGGAGCAGCACAGATACGCAGTATTTT; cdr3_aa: CASSGRSSTDTQYF
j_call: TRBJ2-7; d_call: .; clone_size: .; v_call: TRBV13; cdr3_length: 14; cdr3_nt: TGTGCCAGCAGCTTATCGCCTAGCGCTTACGAGCAGTACTTC; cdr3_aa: CASSLSPSAYEQYF
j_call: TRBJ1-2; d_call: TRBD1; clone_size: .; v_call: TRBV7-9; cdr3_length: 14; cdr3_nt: TGTGCCAGCAGCTTAGAGGGACAGGTCTATGGCTACACCTTC; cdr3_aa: CASSLEGQVYGYTF
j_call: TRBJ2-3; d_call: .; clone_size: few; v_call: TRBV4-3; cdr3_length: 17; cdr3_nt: TGCGCCAGCAGCCAAGTACGGACGGACTGGTCCACAGATACGCAGTATTTT; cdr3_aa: CASSQVRTDWSTDTQYF
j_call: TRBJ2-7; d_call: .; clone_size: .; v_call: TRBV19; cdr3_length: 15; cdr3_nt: TGTGCCAGTAGTGGGAGAGTCCTCGCCTCCTACGAGCAGTACTTC; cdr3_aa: CASSGRVLASYEQYF
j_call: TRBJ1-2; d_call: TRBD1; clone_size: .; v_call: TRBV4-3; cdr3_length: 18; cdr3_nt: TGCGCCAGCAGCCAAGGGGTTGTAAGGGGGCCCGTAGGCTATGGCTACACCTTC; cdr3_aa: CASSQGVVRGPVGYGYTF